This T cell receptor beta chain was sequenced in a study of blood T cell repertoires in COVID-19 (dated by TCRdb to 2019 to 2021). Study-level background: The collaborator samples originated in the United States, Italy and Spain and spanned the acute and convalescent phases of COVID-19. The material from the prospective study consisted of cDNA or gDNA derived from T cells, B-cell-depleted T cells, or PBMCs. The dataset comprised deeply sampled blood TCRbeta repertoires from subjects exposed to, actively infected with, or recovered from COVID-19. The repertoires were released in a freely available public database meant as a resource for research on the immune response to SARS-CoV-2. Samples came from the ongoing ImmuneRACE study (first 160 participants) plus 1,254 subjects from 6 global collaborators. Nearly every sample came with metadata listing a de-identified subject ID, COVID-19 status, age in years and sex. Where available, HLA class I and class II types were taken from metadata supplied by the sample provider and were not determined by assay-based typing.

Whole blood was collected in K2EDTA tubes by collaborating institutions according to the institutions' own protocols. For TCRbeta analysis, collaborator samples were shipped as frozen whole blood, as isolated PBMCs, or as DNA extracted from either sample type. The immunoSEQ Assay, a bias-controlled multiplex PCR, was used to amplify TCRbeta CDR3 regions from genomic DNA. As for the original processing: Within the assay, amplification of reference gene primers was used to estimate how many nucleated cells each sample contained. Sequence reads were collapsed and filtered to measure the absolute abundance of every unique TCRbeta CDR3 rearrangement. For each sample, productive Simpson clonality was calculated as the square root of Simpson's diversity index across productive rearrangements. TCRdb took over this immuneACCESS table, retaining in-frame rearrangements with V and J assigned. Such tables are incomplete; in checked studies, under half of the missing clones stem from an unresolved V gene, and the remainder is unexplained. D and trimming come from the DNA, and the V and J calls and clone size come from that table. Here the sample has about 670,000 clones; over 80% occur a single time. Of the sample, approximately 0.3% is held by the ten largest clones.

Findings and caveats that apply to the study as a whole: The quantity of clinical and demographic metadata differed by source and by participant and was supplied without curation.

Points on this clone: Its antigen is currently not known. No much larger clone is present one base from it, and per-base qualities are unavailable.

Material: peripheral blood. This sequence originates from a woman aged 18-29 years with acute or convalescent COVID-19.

The bases read TGTGCCAGCAGACGACAGCTTTTGAACTATGGCTACACCTTC. It specifies CASRRQLLNYGYTF. The sequence joins TRBV2 to TRBJ1-2; D gene: possibly TRBD1, on 5 matching bases. From a lookup of the germline V gene, CDR1 and CDR2 are SNHLY and FYNNEI. V is reduced by 6 bases and J by 2 bases, leaving a spacing of 13 bases between them. Including cysteine and phenylalanine, the CDR3 has 14 amino acids. Only CDR3 DNA remains: 42 bases, in frame from the first base.